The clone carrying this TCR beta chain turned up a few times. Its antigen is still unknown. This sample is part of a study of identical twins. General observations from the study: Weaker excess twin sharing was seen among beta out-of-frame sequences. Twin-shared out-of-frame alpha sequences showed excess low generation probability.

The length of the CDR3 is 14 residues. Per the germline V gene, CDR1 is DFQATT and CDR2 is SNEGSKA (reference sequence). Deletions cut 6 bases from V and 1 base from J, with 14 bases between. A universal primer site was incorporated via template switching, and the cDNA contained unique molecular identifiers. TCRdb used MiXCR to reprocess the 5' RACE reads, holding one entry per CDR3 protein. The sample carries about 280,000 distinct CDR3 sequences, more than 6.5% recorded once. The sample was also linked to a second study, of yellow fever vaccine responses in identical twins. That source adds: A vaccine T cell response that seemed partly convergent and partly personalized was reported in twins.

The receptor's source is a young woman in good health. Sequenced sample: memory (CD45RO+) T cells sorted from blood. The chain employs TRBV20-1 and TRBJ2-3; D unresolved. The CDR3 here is CSAETTSGTDTQYF. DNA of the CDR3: TGCAGTGCAGAGACCACCTCTGGCACAGATACGCAGTATTTT.